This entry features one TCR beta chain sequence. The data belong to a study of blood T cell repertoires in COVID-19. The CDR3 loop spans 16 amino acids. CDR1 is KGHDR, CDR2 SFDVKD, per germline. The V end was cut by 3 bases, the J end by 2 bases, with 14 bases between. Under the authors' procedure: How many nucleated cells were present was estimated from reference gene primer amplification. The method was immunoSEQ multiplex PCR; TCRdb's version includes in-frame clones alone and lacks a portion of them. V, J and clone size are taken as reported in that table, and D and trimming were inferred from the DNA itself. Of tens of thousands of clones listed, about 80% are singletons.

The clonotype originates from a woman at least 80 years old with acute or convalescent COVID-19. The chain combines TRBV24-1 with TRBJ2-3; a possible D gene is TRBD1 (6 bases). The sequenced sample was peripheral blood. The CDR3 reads CATSDGGTGYTDTQYF. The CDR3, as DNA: TGTGCCACCAGTGATGGCGGCACAGGGTACACAGATACGCAGTATTTT.